The clone carrying this T cell receptor (beta chain) was seen more than once but under ten times. As yet, its antigen is unknown. Gene names are the mouse ones. From the germline J gene comes the end of the CDR3, since the read stops 4 residues before it. The sample comes from a study of CD8+ T cells in alopecia areata. On the study more broadly: Spontaneous alopecia affected the approximately 6-12-month-old C3H/HeJ graft donors, whose skin was transplanted to approximately 7-10-week-old female C3H/HeJ mice.

Extraction of RNA preceded its reverse transcription into cDNA, which served as the sequencing template. Some clones are missing from TCRdb's copy, which holds only in-frame ones; the method was immunoSEQ multiplex PCR. The sample lists approximately 110,000 clones, none appearing once, the ten largest making up around 20%. V lost 5 bases, J lost 3 bases, and 6 bases lay in between. The CDR3 contains 12 residues. Germline CDR1 reads NNHDY; CDR2 reads SYVADS. Findings and limits, study-wide: Sequences from scalp samples also cover resident alphabeta T cells of normal skin. Normal scalp had lower clonality than lesional scalp, with alopecia totalis/universalis lesions showing this most strongly. Possibly because of HLA-related factors, TCR sharing was less clear across patients than in mice.

Sequencing was carried out using lesional skin. The chain uses TRBV13-3 and TRBJ2-1; no reliable D call. This TCR came from a C3H/HeJ mouse with alopecia areata. MHC haplotype here: H2-k. The CDR3 loop reads CASSRIYAEQFF. Partial CDR3 DNA: TGTGCCAGCAGCAGAATCTATGCT.